A single sample is the source of the 30 T cell receptor beta chains below, sequenced in a study of Tregs in tolerant kidney transplant recipients (dated by TCRdb to the late 2010s). To prepare the library, the immunoSEQ multiplex PCR assay was applied. TCRdb's version of the immuneACCESS table is confined to in-frame rearrangements and falls short of the full clone set. An unresolved V gene accounts for under half of the shortfall where checked; the remainder is of unknown origin. For this sample there are roughly 68,000 clones; around 83% appear just once. The top ten constitute roughly 4.9% of the sample. The source material was CD4+ T cells from blood. These receptors were obtained from a human donor in good health.

V and J are TRBV19 and TRBJ1-2; D gene ambiguous. In germline, CDR1 is LNHDA, CDR2 SQIVND (reference sequence). The CDR3 spans 13 residues. With 3 bases removed from V and 8 bases from J, the gap between germline ends came to 13 bases. The CDR3 protein is CASSIGDTFGYTF. The CDR3 bases are TGTGCCAGTAGTATTGGGGATACGTTCGGCTACACCTTC.

The chain is built from TRBV19 and TRBJ1-3; D is perhaps TRBD1 (5 bases). CDR1 and CDR2 (germline): LNHDA, SQIVND (reference sequence). This CDR3 is 15 amino acids long. The V gene lost 9 bases and the J gene lost 0 bases, with 15 bases spanning the gap. The CDR3 protein is CASAKGHLSGNTIYF. In DNA, the CDR3 is TGTGCCAGCGCTAAAGGACACCTCTCTGGAAACACCATATATTTT.

The CDR3 protein is CASSPMNVGQGANYNEQFF. CDR3 bases: TGTGCCAGCAGCCCGATGAACGTGGGGCAGGGGGCAAACTACAATGAGCAGTTCTTC. The chain carries TRBV27 and TRBJ2-1; 8 positions agree with TRBD1. CDR1 is MNHEY and CDR2 is SMNVEV in the germline V gene (reference sequence). The CDR3 spans 19 residues. Losses at the gene ends were 6 bases for V and 3 bases for J; bases not matched to a gene: 19.

In its sample, this clone was seen once. The chain joins TRBV7-2 to TRBJ2-1; possibly TRBD2 for D (7 bases). CDR1 SGHTA and CDR2 FQGNSA come from the germline V gene. There are 13 residues in the CDR3. Trimming shortened V by 3 bases and J by 6 bases, and 9 bases separated the two germline ends. DNA of the CDR3: TGTGCCAGCAGCTTGGGAGGGGGCAATGAGCAGTTCTTC. This translates into CASSLGGGNEQFF.

The genes are TRBV9 and TRBJ2-3; D ambiguous. From germline, CDR1 is SGDLS and CDR2 YYNGEE. V lost 0 bases to trimming and J lost 4 bases, with 12 bases between them. CDR3 size: 15 residues. CDR3 nucleotide sequence: TGTGCCAGCAGCGTAGGATGGTCTCCCTCAGATACGCAGTATTTT. It yields the protein CASSVGWSPSDTQYF.

V gene TRBV29-1 combines with J gene TRBJ2-3; perhaps TRBD2 as D (6 bases). Trimming stripped 4 bases from V and 0 bases from J, with 11 bases between. The CDR3 has 14 amino acids. Germline CDR1 SQVTM, CDR2 ANQGSEA. The chain's CDR3 is CSVGRAGSTDTQYF. In DNA, the CDR3 is TGCAGCGTTGGTCGTGCGGGAAGCACAGATACGCAGTATTTT.

J is TRBJ1-1 and V is TRBV18, with TRBD1 as a possible D gene (5 bases). CDR1 and CDR2 from the germline V gene are KGHSH and LQKENI. The CDR3 length is 16 residues. The V and J ends lost 4 bases and 1 base respectively, with 16 bases between them. The CDR3 DNA follows: TGTGCCAGCTCACACTTTACTCCCAGGGAGAACACTGAAGCTTTCTTT. Translating it yields CASSHFTPRENTEAFF.

The genes are TRBV5-6 and TRBJ2-5, with TRBD2 matching 7 bases. V gave up 4 bases and J gave up 3 bases; unmatched junction bases: 3. CDR3 size: 13 residues. CDR1 and CDR2 from the germline V gene are SGHDT and YYEEEE. In DNA, the CDR3 is TGTGCCAGCAGCCGGAGCGGGGAAGAGACCCAGTACTTC. Amino acid sequence: CASSRSGEETQYF.

The gene calls are TRBV5-1 and TRBJ2-3; D is perhaps TRBD2 (5 bases). Germline CDR1 SGHRS, CDR2 YFSETQ. This CDR3 region has 16 residues. The V gene lost 0 bases and the J gene lost 1 base, with 12 bases spanning the gap. CDR3 protein: CASSLGVFGGTDTQYF. CDR3 DNA sequence: TGCGCCAGCAGCTTGGGGGTGTTCGGGGGCACAGATACGCAGTATTTT.

The J gene is TRBJ1-4, the V gene TRBV7-9, with D possibly being TRBD1 (5 bases). Germline V gene data show CDR1 as SEHNR and CDR2 as FQNEAQ (reference sequence). This CDR3 has 15 amino acids. Trimming left V 1 base short and J 4 bases short, with 10 bases between. DNA for the CDR3: TGTGCCAGCAGCTTAGGTTCAGGGAGTAATGAAAAACTGTTTTTT. Translated, it gives CASSLGSGSNEKLFF.

This clone has a handful of counts. This chain connects TRBV2 to TRBJ1-6; D gene unclear. CDR3 length: 13 amino acids. The germline V and J ends were trimmed by 2 bases and 10 bases, with 9 bases remaining between them. CDR1 is SNHLY, CDR2 FYNNEI, per germline. For the CDR3, the DNA is TGTGCCAGCAGTGAACAGTTAGCATCACCCCTCCACTTT. Protein sequence: CASSEQLASPLHF.

The chain joins TRBV19 to TRBJ1-2, with 8 bases that match TRBD1. The ends lost 7 bases at V and 2 bases at J; junction bases unmatched: 12. In germline, CDR1 is LNHDA, CDR2 SQIVND (reference sequence). The CDR3 is 16 amino acids. The CDR3 loop is CASMPDRARSNYGYTF. Here the CDR3 DNA reads TGTGCCAGTATGCCGGACAGGGCACGTAGCAACTATGGCTACACCTTC.

This clone was recorded a few times. The chain carries TRBV5-4 and TRBJ2-2; tentatively, D is TRBD1 or TRBD2 (5 bases each). Per germline, CDR1 SGHNT and CDR2 YYREEE (reference sequence). V lost 7 bases, J lost 6 bases, and 19 bases lay in between. There are 15 residues in the CDR3. CDR3 coding DNA: TGTGCCAGCGGCAAATCCGGGGCCGTCGCCGGGGAGCTGTTTTTT. Protein sequence: CASGKSGAVAGELFF. The full variable domain, in which reference TRBV5-4 and TRBJ2-2 provide the parts outside the CDR3, is ETGVTQSPTHLIKTRGQQVTLRCSSQSGHNTVSWYQQALGQGPQFIFQYYREEENGRGNFPPRFSGLQFPNYSSELNVNALELDDSALYLCASGKSGAVAGELFFGEGSRLTVL.

This sequence joins TRBV2 and TRBJ1-4, with 7 bases aligning to TRBD1. V was pared by 0 bases and J by 10 bases, with 8 bases of the junction left unmatched. This CDR3 region has 15 residues. Germline CDR1 SNHLY, CDR2 FYNNEI. The CDR3 DNA is TGTGCCAGCAGTGAAGCGCCAGGGGGAGTAGGAAAACTGTTTTTT. It specifies CASSEAPGGVGKLFF.

This clone was seen a handful of times. The chain carries TRBV15 and TRBJ2-5, with D uncertain. Germline V lookup: CDR1 LNHNV, CDR2 YYDKDF (reference sequence). This CDR3 region has 15 residues. V lost 3 bases, J lost 5 bases, and 16 bases lay in between. Here the CDR3 reads CATSSRRREGETQYF. The CDR3 DNA sequence: TGTGCCACCAGCAGCCGGCGAAGGGAAGGGGAGACCCAGTACTTC. The whole variable domain, remainder taken from reference TRBV15 and TRBJ2-5, is DAMVIQNPRYQVTQFGKPVTLSCSQTLNHNVMYWYQQKSSQAPKLLFHYYDKDFNNEADTPDNFQSRRPNTSFCFLDIRSPGLGDTAMYLCATSSRRREGETQYFGPGTRLLVL.

The rearrangement links TRBV2 to TRBJ2-7; 7 nucleotides agree with TRBD2. The CDR3 contains 16 residues. The V gene's germline CDR1 is SNHLY and CDR2 FYNNEI. J lost 4 bases, V lost 6 bases, and 15 bases had no gene match. CDR3 DNA sequence: TGTGCCAGCAGGCGCCGACTCTTGCGGGAGATGTACGAGCAGTACTTC. Translating it yields CASRRRLLREMYEQYF.

The chain is built from TRBV7-2 and TRBJ2-7; maybe TRBD1 (6 bases). Germline V gene data show CDR1 as SGHTA and CDR2 as FQGNSA. Trimming pared 3 bases from V and 7 bases from J, leaving 16 bases between. This CDR3 region has 14 residues. CDR3 in amino acids: CASSLDSPPGEQYF. In nucleotides, the CDR3 is TGTGCCAGCAGCTTGGACAGTCCCCCGGGAGAGCAGTACTTC.

The chain links TRBV20-1 to TRBJ1-1; D is uncertain. This CDR3 has 11 residues. Germline V gives CDR1 DFQATT, CDR2 SNEGSKA (reference sequence). With 5 bases removed from V and 4 bases from J, the gap between germline ends came to 8 bases. CDR3: CSAWHTTEAFF. As DNA, the CDR3 is TGCAGTGCTTGGCATACCACTGAAGCTTTCTTT.

This rearrangement joins TRBV11-3 to TRBJ2-7; the D gene could be TRBD1 or TRBD2 (5 bases each). V lost 5 bases, J lost 0 bases, and 11 bases lay in between. There are 14 residues in the CDR3. Germline assignment: CDR1 SGHNT and CDR2 YENEEA. The CDR3 sequence: CASSPGTVSYEQYF. CDR3 bases: TGTGCCAGCAGCCCCGGGACGGTCTCCTACGAGCAGTACTTC.

This clone is a singleton in its sample. DNA of the CDR3: TGTGCCAGCAGCACTGCGACCCTGACTGGTAGCTCCTACAATGAGCAGTTCTTC. It translates to CASSTATLTGSSYNEQFF. The rearrangement uses TRBV13 and TRBJ2-1; D unresolved. The V gene's germline CDR1 is PRHDT and CDR2 FYEKMQ (reference sequence). CDR3 length: 18 amino acids. Trimming removed 5 bases from V and 0 bases from J, with 20 bases in between. The full variable domain, with the rest looked up from reference TRBV13 and TRBJ2-1, is AAGVIQSPRHLIKEKRETATLKCYPIPRHDTVYWYQQGPGQDPQFLISFYEKMQSDKGSIPDRFSAQQFSDYHSELNMSSLELGDSALYFCASSTATLTGSSYNEQFFGPGTRLTVL.

The J gene is TRBJ2-5, the V gene TRBV11-1; D may match TRBD1 or TRBD2 (5 bases each). This CDR3 has 16 residues. Germline loops: CDR1 SGHAT, CDR2 FQDESV (reference sequence). V was trimmed by 5 bases and J by 2 bases, leaving 18 bases between them. The CDR3 coding sequence is TGTGCCAGCAGCGGGTACCGGGACCTATTACAAGAGACCCAGTACTTC. Amino acids: CASSGYRDLLQETQYF.

V is TRBV19 and J is TRBJ1-1; D may be TRBD1 (5 bases). Trimming left V 5 bases short and J 1 base short, with 8 bases between. The CDR3 runs to 13 residues. Per germline, CDR1 LNHDA and CDR2 SQIVND (reference sequence). The DNA of the CDR3 is TGTGCCAGTAGTTACAGGCAGAACACTGAAGCTTTCTTT. Its protein product is CASSYRQNTEAFF.

V is TRBV6-5 and J is TRBJ2-7; possibly TRBD1 for D (6 bases). Per germline, CDR1 MNHEY and CDR2 SVGAGI. Trimming left V 5 bases short and J 1 base short, with 12 bases between. The CDR3 length is 14 residues. CDR3 amino acids: CASSPGTNSYEQYF. DNA of the CDR3: TGTGCCAGCAGTCCCGGGACAAATTCCTACGAGCAGTACTTC.

CDR3 residues: CASSSGVAGVGYTQYF. The CDR3 coding sequence is TGTGCCAGCAGCTCGGGTGTAGCGGGAGTTGGTTATACGCAGTATTTT. This rearrangement joins TRBV11-2 to TRBJ2-3; 9 nucleotides agree with TRBD2. J lost 7 bases, V lost 4 bases, and 12 bases had no gene match. The CDR3 consists of 16 residues. Germline-derived CDR1 and CDR2 are SGHAT and FQNNGV. Filled out from reference TRBV11-2 and TRBJ2-3, the complete variable domain reads EAGVAQSPRYKIIEKRQSVAFWCNPISGHATLYWYQQILGQGPKLLIQFQNNGVVDDSQLPKDRFSAERLKGVDSTLKIQPAKLEDSAVYLCASSSGVAGVGYTQYFGPGTRLTVL.

The chain employs TRBV5-1 and TRBJ1-2, with a weak D call TRBD1 (5 bases). Germline V gives CDR1 SGHRS, CDR2 YFSETQ. The CDR3 contains 13 residues. Trimming took off 4 bases at V and 4 bases at J, with 11 bases between the two ends. Written as DNA, the CDR3 is TGCGCCAGCAGCGGGGACGTGTCCTATGGCTACACCTTC. It specifies CASSGDVSYGYTF.

The sample holds a few counts of this clone. The rearrangement links TRBV19 to TRBJ1-6, with no clear D. Trimming shortened V by 4 bases and J by 10 bases, and 8 bases separated the two germline ends. CDR1 is LNHDA, CDR2 SQIVND, per germline (reference sequence). The CDR3 extends over 12 amino acids. CDR3 DNA: TGTGCCAGTAGTACAAGAGAATCACCCCTCCACTTT. Residues: CASSTRESPLHF. Based on the CDR3 plus reference TRBV19 and TRBJ1-6, the full variable domain is DGGITQSPKYLFRKEGQNVTLSCEQNLNHDAMYWYRQDPGQGLRLIYYSQIVNDFQKGDIAEGYSVSREKKESFPLTVTSAQKNPTAFYLCASSTRESPLHFGNGTRLTVT.

The V and J genes are TRBV6-6 and TRBJ2-2, with D uncertain. V was clipped by 5 bases and J by 7 bases, with 11 bases between them. The CDR3 covers 13 residues. Per the germline V gene, CDR1 is MNHNY and CDR2 is SVGAGI (reference sequence). CDR3 protein: CASSRGPGGELFF. The CDR3 DNA is TGTGCCAGCAGTCGTGGGCCGGGCGGGGAGCTGTTTTTT.

This rearrangement joins TRBV5-1 to TRBJ2-5; a weak D match, TRBD2 (5 bases). Germline lookup yields CDR1 SGHRS and CDR2 YFSETQ. The length of the CDR3 is 15 residues. The germline V and J ends were trimmed by 0 bases and 4 bases, with 13 bases remaining between them. CDR3 residues: CASSLDLSDTETQYF. The CDR3 DNA follows: TGCGCCAGCAGCTTGGACCTTAGCGATACAGAGACCCAGTACTTC.

The J gene is TRBJ2-2, the V gene TRBV7-9; either TRBD1 or TRBD2 may supply D (5 bases each). V lost 5 bases, J lost 1 base, and 20 bases lay in between. Per germline, CDR1 SEHNR and CDR2 FQNEAQ (reference sequence). This CDR3 region has 18 residues. CDR3 protein: CASSAPPGRSRNTGELFF. The DNA of the CDR3 is TGTGCCAGCAGCGCCCCTCCGGGGCGGAGCAGGAACACCGGGGAGCTGTTTTTT.

CDR3 loop: CSAPIVETQYF. The CDR3 DNA sequence: TGCAGTGCGCCTATAGTGGAGACCCAGTACTTC. The rearrangement joins TRBV20-1 to TRBJ2-5; no reliable D call. This CDR3 is 11 amino acids long. Germline assignment: CDR1 DFQATT and CDR2 SNEGSKA (reference sequence). V lost 6 bases, J lost 5 bases, and 10 bases lay in between.